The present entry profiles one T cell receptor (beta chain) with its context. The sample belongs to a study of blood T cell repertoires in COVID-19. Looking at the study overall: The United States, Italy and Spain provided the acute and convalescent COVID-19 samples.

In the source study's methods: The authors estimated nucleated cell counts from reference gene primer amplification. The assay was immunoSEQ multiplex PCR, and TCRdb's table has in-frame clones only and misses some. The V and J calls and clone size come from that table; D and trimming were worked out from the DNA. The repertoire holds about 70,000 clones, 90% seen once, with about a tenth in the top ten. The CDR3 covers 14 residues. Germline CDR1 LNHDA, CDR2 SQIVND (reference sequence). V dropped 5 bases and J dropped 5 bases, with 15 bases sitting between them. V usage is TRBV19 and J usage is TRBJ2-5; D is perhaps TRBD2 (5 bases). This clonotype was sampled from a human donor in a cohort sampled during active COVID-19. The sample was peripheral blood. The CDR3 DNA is TGTGCCAGTAGTCCGATACGGGATTTCGAGACCCAGTACTTC. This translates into CASSPIRDFETQYF.